The rows below give T cell receptor beta chains drawn from one sample of a study of blood T cell repertoires in COVID-19. The method was immunoSEQ multiplex PCR; TCRdb's version includes in-frame clones alone and lacks a portion of them. The sample holds about 280,000 clones, roughly 87% seen once. Material: peripheral blood. The receptors were gathered from a human donor in a cohort sampled during active COVID-19. CDR3s include the opening cysteine and the closing phenylalanine or tryptophan. A D gene is named only where the DNA matches it firmly. Clone size is shown for a subset of rows, as once, few, many or a class of expanded clone.

>-|TRBJ1-5|TRBV2|-
TGTGCCAGCAGTGGGACAGTCTGGGGCGATCAGCCCCAGCATTTT
CASSGTVWGDQPQHF
>-|TRBJ2-6|TRBV6-5|-
TGTGCCAGCACCACCGGTTACCGTGGGGCCAACGTCCTGACTTTC
CASTTGYRGANVLTF
>-|TRBJ1-1|TRBV28|-
TGTGCCAGCAGGGGACACCTCAACACTGAAGCTTTCTTT
CASRGHLNTEAFF
>-|TRBJ2-5|TRBV2|TRBD2
TGTGCCAGCAACCCAGATAGGAGCGGGAGGAGGGAGACCCAGTACTTC
CASNPDRSGRRETQYF
>-|TRBJ1-5|TRBV18|TRBD1
TGTGCCAGCTCACCTCAGGGGGCGAATCAGCCCCAGCATTTT
CASSPQGANQPQHF
>-|TRBJ1-6|TRBV11-2|TRBD1
TGTGCCAGCAGCTTAAAAAACAGGGGTTCACCCCTCCACTTT
CASSLKNRGSPLHF
>-|TRBJ1-3|TRBV11-2|-
TGTGCCAGCAGCTTAGGAGGAAACTCTGGAAACACCATATATTTT
CASSLGGNSGNTIYF
>few|TRBJ2-3|TRBV6-5|-
TGTGCCAGCAGACCCGCCGGACGTCAGGGAAATACGCAGTATTTT
CASRPAGRQGNTQYF
>-|TRBJ2-3|TRBV19|TRBD2
TGTGCCAGTAGTATAGATCGCTGGGGGGGGACAGATACGCAGTATTTT
CASSIDRWGGTDTQYF
>-|TRBJ2-7|TRBV12-3/TRBV12-4|-
TGTGCCAGCAGTTCCGGCGGAGGCCTCGAGCAGTACTTC
CASSSGGGLEQYF
>-|TRBJ2-3|TRBV19|-
TGTGCCAGCAGCAAAGACAGGACAGATACGCAGTATTTT
CASSKDRTDTQYF
>-|TRBJ2-2|TRBV24-1|TRBD1
TGTGCCACCAGTGATGTGGGGACAGGGCTGACCGGGGAGCTGTTTTTT
CATSDVGTGLTGELFF
>-|TRBJ1-2|TRBV5-1|-
TGCGCCAGCAGCTACGACAGCTATGGCTACACCTTC
CASSYDSYGYTF
>-|TRBJ2-5|TRBV29-1|TRBD2
TGCAGCGTTGCTAGCGGGAGATGGGGAGAGACCCAGTACTTC
CSVASGRWGETQYF
>-|TRBJ2-5|TRBV5-4|-
TGTGCCAGCAGCTCTAGGTCGGGGGAGACCCAGTACTTC
CASSSRSGETQYF
>once|TRBJ2-1|TRBV29-1|-
TGCAGCGTAGCGCCGAGTCGGAACAATGAGCAGTTCTTC
CSVAPSRNNEQFF
>few|TRBJ2-1|TRBV25-1|-
TGTGCCAGCAGACTAGGCCACAATGAGCAGTTCTTC
CASRLGHNEQFF
>-|TRBJ2-4|TRBV18|TRBD2
TGTGCCAGCTCACCTCGGGGTACTAGCGGCAAAAACATTCAGTACTTC
CASSPRGTSGKNIQYF
>-|TRBJ2-7|TRBV12-3/TRBV12-4|-
TGTGCCAGCAGCCTCCTATCTACCTACGAGCAGTACTTC
CASSLLSTYEQYF
>-|TRBJ2-5|TRBV24-1|-
TGTGCCACCAGTGATCGCCAGGGGGGCCGAGAGACCCAGTACTTC
CATSDRQGGRETQYF
>-|TRBJ2-2|TRBV3-1/TRBV3-2|TRBD2
TGTGCCAGCAGCCTTAGCGGGAGAACGGGCACCGGGGAGCTGTTTTTT
CASSLSGRTGTGELFF
>-|TRBJ2-5|TRBV15|TRBD1
TGTGCCACCAGCAGATCTGACAGGGTATGGGAGACCCAGTACTTC
CATSRSDRVWETQYF
>-|TRBJ2-5|TRBV7-9|TRBD2
TGTGCCAGCAGCTGGGGACTAGCGGGAGGCGGGAAGGAGACCCAGTACTTC
CASSWGLAGGGKETQYF
>-|TRBJ2-3|TRBV24-1|-
TGTGCCACCAGTGCCGGACTCCACCGGGGAACAGATACGCAGTATTTT
CATSAGLHRGTDTQYF
>-|TRBJ2-7|TRBV18|TRBD1
TGTGCCAGCTCTCGGGACAGCTACGAGCAGTACTTC
CASSRDSYEQYF
>once|TRBJ2-1|TRBV2|TRBD2
TGTGCCAGCAGCGGGACTAGCGGGAGGAATGAGCAGTTCTTC
CASSGTSGRNEQFF
>-|TRBJ2-5|TRBV12-3/TRBV12-4|TRBD1
TGTGCCAGCAGTTACAGGGGTGGGGAGACCCAGTACTTC
CASSYRGGETQYF
>-|TRBJ1-1|TRBV29-1|-
TGCAGCGTTTTAGTAGGGGTCTCCTCCGGCACTGAAGCTTTCTTT
CSVLVGVSSGTEAFF
>-|TRBJ2-7|TRBV18|TRBD1
TGTGCCAGCTCGGTCGGACAGGGCAACATCTACGAGCAGTACTTC
CASSVGQGNIYEQYF
>-|TRBJ1-4|TRBV5-1|TRBD1
TGCGCCAGCAGCCAAAGACACAGGACAGGGAATGAAAAACTGTTTTTT
CASSQRHRTGNEKLFF
>-|TRBJ1-1|TRBV16|-
TGTGCCAGCAGCCAATCGGTGAGGAATGAAGCTTTCTTT
CASSQSVRNEAFF
>-|TRBJ1-5|TRBV7-5|-
TGTGCCAGAAGCTTAGTAGGTCAGCGGAATCAGCCCCAGCATTTT
CARSLVGQRNQPQHF
>once|TRBJ1-6|TRBV28|TRBD1
TGTGCCAGTAGGGGGGACAGAAATTCACCCCTCCACTTT
CASRGDRNSPLHF
>-|TRBJ2-3|TRBV9|TRBD2
TGTGCCAGCAGCGTAGGTCTAGCGGGGCCCACAGATACGCAGTATTTT
CASSVGLAGPTDTQYF
>-|TRBJ2-3|TRBV10-1|TRBD2
TGCGCCAGCAGTGAGGCACTAGCGGGAGGAGATACGCAGTATTTT
CASSEALAGGDTQYF
>-|TRBJ1-5|TRBV28|-
TGTGCCAGCGTCTCGTGGGGGGGTAATCAGCCCCAGCATTTT
CASVSWGGNQPQHF
>-|TRBJ1-2|TRBV14|-
TGTGCCAGCAGCCAAGGTCAGTCTCGCCGCAGCGGCTATGGCTACACCTTC
CASSQGQSRRSGYGYTF
>-|TRBJ2-3|TRBV2|TRBD1
TGTGCCAGCCAAGGAACCCCGCGGGACAGGGCCCATTCCACAGATACGCAGTATTTT
CASQGTPRDRAHSTDTQYF
>-|TRBJ1-1|TRBV6-1|-
TGTGCCAGCAGTGACCCTGGACGGGATTCGGGCACTGAAGCTTTCTTT
CASSDPGRDSGTEAFF
>-|TRBJ1-1|TRBV27|-
TGTGCCAGCAGTACAGGGCGACCCCATGAAGCTTTCTTT
CASSTGRPHEAFF
>-|TRBJ1-1|TRBV3-1/TRBV3-2|-
TGTGCCAGCAGCCAAGATGGCGGGAGGAGGGACGCTTTCTTT
CASSQDGGRRDAFF
>-|TRBJ1-6|TRBV7-2|TRBD1
TGTGCCAGCAGCACGACAGGGGGCTTGTCACCCCTCCACTTT
CASSTTGGLSPLHF
>few|TRBJ2-7|TRBV28|-
TGTGCCAGCCGCCCAAGTTCACAGGTCCAATACGAGCAGTACTTC
CASRPSSQVQYEQYF
>-|TRBJ2-5|TRBV10-2|TRBD2
TGCGCCACCGGGACTATCCAAGAGACCCAGTACTTC
CATGTIQETQYF
>-|TRBJ2-3|TRBV7-8|TRBD2
TGTGCCAGCAGCTCGGGGGGACTAGCGGTCACAGATACGCAGTATTTT
CASSSGGLAVTDTQYF
>-|TRBJ2-3|TRBV7-2|-
TGTGCCAGCAGCCCCCGTAGCGGAAGGGGTTTCACAGATACGCAGTATTTT
CASSPRSGRGFTDTQYF
>-|TRBJ2-1|TRBV19|TRBD1
TGTGCCAGTGAGTCGAGGGGGCAGTACAATGAGCAGTTCTTC
CASESRGQYNEQFF
>-|TRBJ2-7|TRBV12-3/TRBV12-4|-
TGTGCCAGCAGTTCCGGGAGCCCGTACGAGCAGTACTTC
CASSSGSPYEQYF
>-|TRBJ1-4|TRBV6-5|-
TGTGCCAGCAGTCTCTACAGGATTGGAGATGAAAAACTGTTTTTT
CASSLYRIGDEKLFF
>-|TRBJ1-3|TRBV20-1|TRBD1
TGCAGTGCTAGTCCGGGACAGGCTGGAAACACCATATATTTT
CSASPGQAGNTIYF
>once|TRBJ1-2|TRBV4-3|TRBD1
TGCGCCAGCAGCCAAGGGCCGGGACAGGGGGCGTTTGGCTACACCTTC
CASSQGPGQGAFGYTF
>-|TRBJ2-7|TRBV18|-
TGTGCCAGCTCACCACCATCTGTCTACGAGCAGTACTTC
CASSPPSVYEQYF
>-|TRBJ2-5|TRBV18|TRBD2
TGTGCCAGCTCCCATACGACTAGCGGGAAAGAGACCCAGTACTTC
CASSHTTSGKETQYF
>few|TRBJ2-2|TRBV4-1|-
TGCGCCAGCAGCCAAGATCGGTTATCGAACACCGGGGAGCTGTTTTTT
CASSQDRLSNTGELFF
>-|TRBJ1-1|TRBV6-5|-
TGTGCCAGCAGTTACTCGAATCGGGGGGCGAACACTGAAGCTTTCTTT
CASSYSNRGANTEAFF
>-|TRBJ1-5|TRBV6-1|-
TGTGCCAGCAGTGAATCGGGGGTCCGGAATCAGCCCCAGCATTTT
CASSESGVRNQPQHF
>-|TRBJ2-3|TRBV6-4|-
TGTGCCAGCGGAGAGGGCCACACAGATACGCAGTATTTT
CASGEGHTDTQYF
>-|TRBJ2-7|TRBV9|-
TGTGCCAGCAGCGTAGGGACTGCCCCCTACGAGCAGTACTTC
CASSVGTAPYEQYF